This T cell receptor beta chain derives from a study of blood T cell repertoires in COVID-19. Whole-study context: There were acute and convalescent COVID-19 samples, and they came from the United States, Italy and Spain.

The sample holds a few counts of this clone. Per the original methods: Reference gene primer amplification yielded estimated nucleated cell counts. Assay used: immunoSEQ multiplex PCR; TCRdb lists only in-frame clones, some missing. That table gives V, J and clone size, and the DNA gave D and trimming. The table records roughly 160,000 clones, about 85% of them present only once. The CDR3 totals 15 residues. Looked up from germline, CDR1 is SGHTA and CDR2 is FQGNSA. Trimming pared 0 bases from V and 1 base from J, leaving 6 bases between. This clonotype originated in a man in his sixties with acute or convalescent COVID-19. This chain connects TRBV7-2 to TRBJ2-2, with D maybe TRBD1 (5 bases). The sample was peripheral blood. The chain's CDR3 is CASSLAGVNTGELFF. CDR3 coding DNA: TGTGCCAGCAGCTTAGCAGGGGTGAACACCGGGGAGCTGTTTTTT.